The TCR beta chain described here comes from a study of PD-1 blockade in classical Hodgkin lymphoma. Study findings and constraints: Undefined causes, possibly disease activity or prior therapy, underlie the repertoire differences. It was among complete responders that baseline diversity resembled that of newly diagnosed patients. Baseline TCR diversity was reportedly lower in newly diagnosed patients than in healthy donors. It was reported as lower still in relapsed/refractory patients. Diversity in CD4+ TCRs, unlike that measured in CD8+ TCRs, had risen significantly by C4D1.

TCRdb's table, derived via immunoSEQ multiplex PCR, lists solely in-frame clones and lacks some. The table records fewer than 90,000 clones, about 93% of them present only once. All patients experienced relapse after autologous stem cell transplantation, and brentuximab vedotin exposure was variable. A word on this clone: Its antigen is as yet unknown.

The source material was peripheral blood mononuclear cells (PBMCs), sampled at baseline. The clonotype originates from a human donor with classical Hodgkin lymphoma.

CDR3 in amino acids: CASSLADGVWQPQHF. The CDR3 nucleotides read TGTGCCAGCAGCTTGGCCGACGGGGTGTGGCAGCCCCAGCATTTT. The chain combines TRBV5-6 with TRBJ1-5; D is uncertain. The CDR3 has 15 amino acids. Trimming left V 0 bases short and J 7 bases short, with 14 bases between. Germline values: CDR1 SGHDT, CDR2 YYEEEE.